This T cell receptor beta chain was captured by sequencing in a study of identifying expanded T cells in peripheral blood. TCRdb's copy holds only in-frame clones and misses some; the assay was immunoSEQ multiplex PCR. Of fewer than 130,000 clones in the sample, approximately 90% were seen once. CDR3 length: 11 residues. Germline assignment: CDR1 DFQATT and CDR2 SNEGSKA (reference sequence). The ends were cut back, 3 bases at V and 4 bases at J, with 5 bases in the middle. The rearrangement links TRBV20-1 to TRBJ2-3; D call uncertain. The source of this sequence is a person aged 18 to 70 in good health. The material sequenced was blood. In DNA, the CDR3 is TGCAGTGCTAGTATCTCAGATACGCAGTATTTT. Translating gives CSASISDTQYF.